This TCR beta chain stems from a study of blood T cell repertoires in COVID-19. Assay: immunoSEQ multiplex PCR; the TCRdb copy retains only in-frame clones and omits some. The repertoire includes about 210,000 clones, 84% of them detected once, and 9.7% sits in the top ten. The CDR3 is made up of 17 amino acids. The sequenced sample consisted of peripheral blood. The chain is built from TRBV21-1 and TRBJ2-3; the table names TRBD1, a call not compared with the DNA. TRBV21-1 is tagged as a pseudogene. The clonotype was recovered from a man aged 50-59 years with active or convalescent COVID-19. The CDR3 nucleotides read TGTGCCAGCAGCATTCCTGATTTAGAGGACATCACAGATACGCAGTATTTT. It codes for CASSIPDLEDITDTQYF.